Listed here are 20 T cell receptor beta chains from one sample, sequenced in a study of metastatic and nonmetastatic thyroid tumors. TCRdb reanalyzed the PCR reads via MiXCR. The table shows some 25,000 clones, with 20% to 25% occurring only once. Thyroid surgery had not been preceded by any treatment in any patient. The sequencing sample was made of blood. Receptor source: a male donor with papillary thyroid cancer or a benign thyroid nodule (not recorded which). Some clones in this sample may be carry-over from other donors' samples.

This clone was detected only a few times. The chain joins TRBV2 to TRBJ1-2; D uncertain. The CDR3 totals 11 residues. Germline V gives CDR1 SNHLY, CDR2 FYNNEI. V was pared by 3 bases and J by 7 bases, with 6 bases between. Written as DNA, the CDR3 is TGTGCCAGCAGTGAGCGGGGTGGCTACACCTTC. It codes for CASSERGGYTF.

This clone is medium-sized by share. The chain has TRBV6-1 and TRBJ1-1; no definite D call. The V gene lost 7 bases and the J gene lost 0 bases, with 6 bases spanning the gap. Per the germline V gene, CDR1 is MNHNS and CDR2 is SASEGT. This CDR3 contains 12 residues. CDR3 bases: TGTGCCAGCACATCGGTGAACACTGAAGCTTTCTTT. This translates into CASTSVNTEAFF.

In its sample, this clone was seen many times. The CDR3 sequence: CALGTQSSYEQYF. The CDR3 nucleotides are TGTGCCCTAGGGACACAGAGCTCCTACGAGCAGTACTTC. This sequence joins TRBV10-3 and TRBJ2-7, with a weak D call TRBD1 (6 bases). This CDR3 has 13 residues. Trimming cost V 11 bases and J 0 bases, with 14 bases left between them. Germline loops: CDR1 ENHRY, CDR2 SYGVKD.

This clone has at least ten counts. The chain is built from TRBV6-4 and TRBJ2-5, with TRBD2 matching 9 bases. V lost 3 bases, J lost 3 bases, and 5 bases stayed unmatched. The CDR3 is 15 amino acids. The germline gives CDR1 MRHNA, CDR2 SNTAGT. The CDR3 reads CASSEGAGGEETQYF. In nucleotides, the CDR3 is TGTGCCAGCAGTGAGGGAGCGGGAGGAGAAGAGACCCAGTACTTC.

This clone turned up a few times. A read error may explain this, as a much larger clone is one base away. The chain has TRBV20-1 and TRBJ1-5, with TRBD1 as a possible D gene (5 bases). The CDR3 totals 14 residues. Germline V CDR1 and CDR2: DFQATT, SNEGSKA (reference sequence). The V end lost 6 bases, the J end lost 5 bases, and 17 bases lay between the germline ends. CDR3 in amino acids: CSARGEGVDQPQHF. The CDR3 DNA sequence: TGCAGTGCCCGGGGCGAGGGAGTCGATCAGCCCCAGCATTTT.

This clone appeared many times. The rearrangement links TRBV11-3 to TRBJ1-1; D remains unclear. This CDR3 is 13 amino acids long. The germline V gene encodes CDR1 SGHNT and CDR2 YENEEA. The germline V and J ends were trimmed by 1 base and 2 bases, with 5 bases remaining between them. The CDR3 coding sequence is TGTGCCAGCAGCTTAGTGGCCAACACTGAAGCTTTCTTT. Translating gives CASSLVANTEAFF.

By share, this clone counts as medium-sized. This sequence joins TRBV5-1 and TRBJ1-2, with D possibly being TRBD1 (6 bases). Germline loops: CDR1 SGHRS, CDR2 YFSETQ. This CDR3 contains 16 residues. The V gene lost 2 bases and the J gene lost 4 bases, with 18 bases spanning the gap. In nucleotides, the CDR3 is TGCGCCAGCAGCTTTCAACCGGGACACCCTGGCTATGGCTACACCTTC. Translated, it gives CASSFQPGHPGYGYTF.

The rearrangement links TRBV20-1 to TRBJ1-5; D is perhaps TRBD1 (5 bases). V was pared by 7 bases and J by 2 bases, with 12 bases between. Germline V CDR1 and CDR2: DFQATT, SNEGSKA (reference sequence). The CDR3 loop spans 13 amino acids. As DNA, the CDR3 is TGCAGTGGAGCAGGGTCTGGCAATCAGCCCCAGCATTTT. Residues: CSGAGSGNQPQHF.

In its sample, this clone was seen many times. The chain has TRBV5-6 and TRBJ2-1; 8 nucleotides match TRBD1. The J segment lost 7 bases and the V segment lost 1 base, leaving 7 bases of the junction unmatched. CDR3 length: 15 amino acids. Germline assignment: CDR1 SGHDT and CDR2 YYEEEE. CDR3 sequence: CASSLSQGAFNEQFF. The CDR3 nucleotides are TGTGCCAGCAGCTTGAGTCAGGGGGCCTTTAATGAGCAGTTCTTC. The whole variable domain, filled in from reference TRBV5-6 and TRBJ2-1, reads DAGVTQSPTHLIKTRGQQVTLRCSPKSGHDTVSWYQQALGQGPQFIFQYYEEEERQRGNFPDRFSGHQFPNYSSELNVNALLLGDSALYLCASSLSQGAFNEQFFGPGTRLTVL.

This clone has ten or more counts. This chain links TRBV20-1 with TRBJ1-2; no reliable D call. The CDR3 covers 13 residues. Germline CDR1 DFQATT, CDR2 SNEGSKA (reference sequence). Trimming cost V 2 bases and J 2 bases, with 9 bases left between them. The CDR3 DNA follows: TGCAGTGCTAGAACGACGGGGAACTATGGCTACACCTTC. It yields the protein CSARTTGNYGYTF.

This clone was counted a few times. An end of the junction differs from the germline gene, which may be a read error. V gene TRBV5-6 combines with J gene TRBJ2-3; no clear D. There are 14 residues in the CDR3. Looked up from germline, CDR1 is SGHDT and CDR2 is YYEEEE. The CDR3 DNA follows: TGTGCCAACAGCTTTGGAGCAGCCACAGATACGCAGTATTTT. Translated: CANSFGAATDTQYF.

This clone was recorded at least ten times. V gene TRBV18 combines with J gene TRBJ1-4; a weak D match, TRBD1 (6 bases). With 5 bases removed from V and 0 bases from J, the gap between germline ends came to 7 bases. CDR3 length: 14 amino acids. Germline V gives CDR1 KGHSH, CDR2 LQKENI. The CDR3 sequence: CASSEGATNEKLFF. In DNA form, the CDR3 reads TGTGCCAGCTCAGAGGGGGCAACTAATGAAAAACTGTTTTTT.

Note on this clone: Germline and junction disagree at one end, which may indicate a read error. The DNA of the CDR3 is TGTGCCACCAACTTATCCGCGTGGACGGATTCCTACGATCAGTACTTC. This gives the protein CATNLSAWTDSYDQYF. The rearrangement uses TRBV13 and TRBJ2-7; no clear D. The germline gives CDR1 PRHDT, CDR2 FYEKMQ (reference sequence). The CDR3 consists of 16 residues. Drawing the rest from reference TRBV13 and TRBJ2-7, the complete variable domain is AAGVIQSPRHLIKEKRETATLKCYPIPRHDTVYWYQQGPGQDPQFLISFYEKMQSDKGSIPDRFSAQQFSDYHSELNMSSLELGDSALYFCATNLSAWTDSYDQYFGPGTRLTVT.

At least ten counts were recorded for this clone. The chain links TRBV5-1 to TRBJ2-2, with TRBD1 matching 9 bases. The CDR3 has 17 amino acids. Germline V gene sequence: CDR1 SGHRS, CDR2 YFSETQ. The J segment lost 5 bases and the V segment lost 4 bases, leaving 12 bases of the junction unmatched. The CDR3 loop reads CASSPRGQGGATGELFF. DNA for the CDR3: TGCGCCAGCAGCCCCAGGGGACAGGGAGGGGCGACCGGGGAGCTGTTTTTT. The full variable domain, in which reference TRBV5-1 and TRBJ2-2 provide the parts outside the CDR3, is KAGVTQTPRYLIKTRGQQVTLSCSPISGHRSVSWYQQTPGQGLQFLFEYFSETQRNKGNFPGRFSGRQFSNSRSEMNVSTLELGDSALYLCASSPRGQGGATGELFFGEGSRLTVL.

This clone was observed a handful of times. The gene calls are TRBV7-6 and TRBJ1-1; TRBD1 is a possible D gene (5 bases). V lost 5 bases, J lost 4 bases, and 17 bases lay in between. There are 15 residues in the CDR3. Germline loops: CDR1 SGHVS, CDR2 FNYEAQ. The CDR3 loop is CASSLRIGDGTEAFF. The CDR3 coding sequence is TGTGCCAGCAGCCTTCGGATAGGGGATGGCACTGAAGCTTTCTTT.

This clone has ten or more counts. A much bigger clone sits one base away, suggesting this may be a read error. The chain couples TRBV5-4 to TRBJ1-5; 7 nucleotides align to TRBD1. The CDR3 spans 15 residues. Germline values: CDR1 SGHNT, CDR2 YYREEE (reference sequence). J gave up 4 bases and V 0 bases, and 4 bases lay outside the gene matches. CDR3 sequence (DNA): TGTGCCAGCAGCTTGGGAGGGGGCCATAATCAGCCCCAGCATTTT. Protein sequence: CASSLGGGHNQPQHF. Together with reference TRBV5-4 and TRBJ1-5, the CDR3 gives the full variable domain: ETGVTQSPTHLIKTRGQQVTLRCSSQSGHNTVSWYQQALGQGPQFIFQYYREEENGRGNFPPRFSGLQFPNYSSELNVNALELDDSALYLCASSLGGGHNQPQHFGDGTRLSIL.

CDR3 sequence reads: CASALMGVEGYQQYF. In DNA, the CDR3 is TGTGCCAGCGCACTAATGGGTGTAGAGGGATACCAGCAGTACTTC. V usage is TRBV7-2 and J usage is TRBJ2-7; D perhaps matches TRBD2 (5 bases). Germline V gene lookup returns CDR1 SGHTA and CDR2 FQGNSA. The CDR3 runs to 15 residues. Trimming stripped 8 bases from V and 8 bases from J, with 25 bases between.

This clone has at least ten counts. The chain combines TRBV13 with TRBJ2-1; 7 nucleotides match TRBD2. The CDR3 runs to 17 residues. From germline, CDR1 is PRHDT and CDR2 FYEKMQ (reference sequence). V shed 5 bases, J shed 1 base, and the junction held 11 bases outside the gene matches. The CDR3 loop is CASSPTPSGESYNEQFF. The CDR3 DNA reads TGTGCCAGCAGCCCTACTCCCAGCGGGGAATCCTACAATGAGCAGTTCTTC.

The chain employs TRBV5-1 and TRBJ1-2, with TRBD1 identical over 8 bases. Germline assignment: CDR1 SGHRS and CDR2 YFSETQ. This CDR3 contains 15 residues. The ends lost 3 bases at V and 0 bases at J; junction bases unmatched: 4. CDR3 sequence reads: CASSYGQGSNYGYTF. Written as DNA, the CDR3 is TGCGCCAGCAGCTACGGACAGGGCTCTAACTATGGCTACACCTTC.

This clone was recorded at least ten times. This sequence joins TRBV7-6 and TRBJ1-1; D is unresolved. This CDR3 has 15 amino acids. CDR1 and CDR2 from the germline V gene are SGHVS and FNYEAQ. The V end was cut by 0 bases, the J end by 1 base, with 9 bases between. CDR3 protein: CASSLAGRRNTEAFF. CDR3 bases: TGTGCCAGCAGCTTAGCCGGAAGGAGGAACACTGAAGCTTTCTTT.